This T cell receptor (beta chain) was sequenced during a study of response to subunit inactivated influenza vaccine. Per germline, CDR1 LGHNA and CDR2 YNFKEQ. This CDR3 has 16 amino acids. Trimming cost V 2 bases and J 0 bases, with 11 bases left between them. Study results and limitations: Authors suggested seasonal influenza vaccinations each recruit few new T cells.

MiXCR was run by TCRdb on the RT-PCR reads, yielding one entry per CDR3 protein. Found here are about 480,000 distinct CDR3 sequences, about 25% of them singletons; the top ten hold 1.5% to 2%. The sample holds a few counts of this clonotype. Its antigen is not known. This material consisted of CD4+ T cells sorted from PBMCs, taken about 5 days after vaccination. This clonotype originated in a man aged 50-59 years who received an inactivated influenza vaccine. The V call is TRBV4-2, the J call TRBJ2-1; D possibly corresponds to TRBD2 (6 bases). The CDR3 nucleotides are TGTGCCAGCAGCCAAAGCGGGTGGGACTCCTACAATGAGCAGTTCTTC. Its protein is CASSQSGWDSYNEQFF.